The clone carrying this T cell receptor beta chain was detected only once. Per the study methods: Reference gene primer amplification yielded estimated nucleated cell counts. The repertoire was sequenced with immunoSEQ multiplex PCR; TCRdb's copy has only in-frame clones and lacks some. V and J calls and clone size are copied from that table; D and trimming were computed from the DNA. This sample has around 140,000 clones, with 70% to 90% found just once. This specimen belongs to a study of blood T cell repertoires in COVID-19. Study background: Samples of COVID-19 (acute and convalescent) were obtained from the United States, Italy and Spain. T cells, B-cell-depleted T cells, or PBMCs provided the cDNA or gDNA that served as material.

The CDR3 runs to 12 residues. Germline CDR1 reads SQVTM; CDR2 reads ANQGSEA. J lost 5 bases, V lost 7 bases, and 7 bases had no gene match. The chain joins TRBV29-1 to TRBJ1-1; TRBD1 agrees at 7 bases. The sequencing input was peripheral blood. This clonotype was sampled from a human donor with acute or convalescent COVID-19. The donor label of this sample is uncertain. The CDR3 nucleotides are TGCAGCGCCGCAGGGGGTAGAACTGAAGCTTTCTTT. Protein sequence: CSAAGGRTEAFF.